This TCR beta chain came from a study of blood T cells in healthy people across ages (dated by TCRdb to the mid-2010s). Background for the entire study: In model experiments, roughly one uniquely barcoded TCR beta cDNA molecule per two T cells was captured by template switching. To track age-related changes in TCR beta repertoire diversity, the study relied on deep sequencing normalized with unique cDNA molecular identifiers. The donors were split into four age groups: young (average 16 years), middle-aged (more than 35), aged (62) and long-lived (under 90). To avoid experimental bias, donors of different ages were spread randomly across the sequencing lanes. Two additional independent replicas of 1 million unique cDNA reads from the same blood draw were analyzed for two donors (one aged 18 to 30 and one aged 80 or older). The paper as a whole reports these results and caveats: Compared with the aged group, more naive CD4+ T cells, fewer expanded clones and increased TCR diversity were shown by the long-lived group, suggesting age selection. A strong correlation was found between observed TCR beta diversity and the percentage of naive T cells measured by flow cytometry. Observed TCR beta diversity per million T cells fell roughly linearly with age, and a significant reduction was already apparent by age roughly 40. Because the CMV infection status of the donors was unknown, age-related changes in expanded clonotypes may potentially have been confounded. Conclusive comparison of naive and antigen-experienced compartments was prevented by the profiling of bulk unsorted PBMCs. Estimates of total diversity based on one million sequenced T cells were regarded as lower bounds and as underestimates.

This clonotype turned up a few times. Which antigen it targets is not known. There are no base qualities to consult, and no much larger clone falls within one base. Libraries were prepared through 5' RACE. Sequencing relied on an Illumina HiSeq 2500. A second PCR of about 7 to 12 cycles was performed with a sample-barcoded 5' primer and a J-beta primer mix. Each TCR beta cDNA molecule received a unique molecular identifier from a template-switch 5' adaptor carrying 12 random nucleotides. Each sample yielded at least 2.5 million CDR3-containing paired-end reads. First-strand cDNA synthesis was performed from all RNA using the Mint cDNA synthesis kit, with priming by a TRBC-specific oligonucleotide. Following uracil-DNA glycosylase treatment, a first 18-cycle PCR with universal primers M1SS and BC2_uni_R was performed on all cDNA. The paper's processing steps were these. For normalization, 1 million high-quality reads, each with a distinct molecular identifier, were randomly selected from each sample. Reads with shared molecular identifiers were discarded instead of being binned into consensus sequences. CDR3 identification, clonotype clustering and error correction used MiTCR with a Q25 quality threshold and the strictest error-elimination algorithm. Lower-bound total TCR beta diversity was estimated with a nonparametric unseen species model using Euler transformation. TCRdb applied fastp at Q25 and MiXCR to the public reads, then kept only in-frame beta chains. CDR3 protein duplicates are merged, each entry listing the most common genes and DNA. Here the V and J calls rest on TCRdb's processing, not on the authors' analysis. This sample has about 630,000 distinct CDR3 sequences in its table, and over 20% of those were observed once. The ten largest account for approximately 3.7% of the sample.

Systemically healthy Caucasian individuals from Russia, roughly 40 in total and aged roughly 6 to 100 years, were included as donors. Each donor gave ten milliliters of peripheral blood, collected into EDTA-treated Vacutainer tubes. PBMCs were isolated by Ficoll-Paque density-gradient centrifugation, with at least 6 million obtained per sample. Trizol reagent was used to extract total RNA from the PBMCs, yielding at least 6 micrograms per sample. For every donor, flow cytometry on a PBMC aliquot measured the percentage of naive CD45RAhigh/CD27high T cells. The sequence was collected from a man between 65 and 85 years old in good health. The sequenced sample consisted of blood.

The CDR3 corresponds to CASSITGGYQETQYF. The nucleotides are TGTGCCAGCAGTATCACTGGAGGGTACCAAGAGACCCAGTACTTC. The rearrangement joined TRBV7-9 to TRBJ2-5; perhaps TRBD2 is the D gene, with 6 bases matching. CDR1 and CDR2 are read off the germline V gene (reference sequence) as SEHNR and FQNEAQ. V is shortened by 6 bases, J by 0 bases, and the region joining them spans 14 bases. The CDR3, cysteine through phenylalanine, is 15 amino acids long. Of the read, only the CDR3 DNA is kept; its 45 bases are in frame from base 1. The entire variable domain, with the stretches around the CDR3 drawn from the reference TRBV7-9 and TRBJ2-5 proteins, is DTGVSQNPRHKITKRGQNVTFRCDPISEHNRLYWYRQTLGQGPEFLTYFQNEAQLEKSRLLSDRFSAERPKGSFSTLEIQRTEQGDSAMYLCASSITGGYQETQYFGPGTRLLVL.